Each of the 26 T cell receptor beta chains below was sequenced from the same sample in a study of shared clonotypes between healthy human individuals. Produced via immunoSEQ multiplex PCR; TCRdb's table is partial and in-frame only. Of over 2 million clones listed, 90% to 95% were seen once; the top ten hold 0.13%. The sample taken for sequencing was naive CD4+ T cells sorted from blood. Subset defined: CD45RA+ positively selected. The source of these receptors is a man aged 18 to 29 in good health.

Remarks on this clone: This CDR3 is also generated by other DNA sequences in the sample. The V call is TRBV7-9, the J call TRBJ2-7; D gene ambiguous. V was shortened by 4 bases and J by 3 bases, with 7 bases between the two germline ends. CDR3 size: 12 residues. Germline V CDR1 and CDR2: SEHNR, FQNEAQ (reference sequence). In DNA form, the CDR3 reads TGTGCCAGCAGCTCCCCCGGCTACGAGCAGTACTTC. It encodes CASSSPGYEQYF.

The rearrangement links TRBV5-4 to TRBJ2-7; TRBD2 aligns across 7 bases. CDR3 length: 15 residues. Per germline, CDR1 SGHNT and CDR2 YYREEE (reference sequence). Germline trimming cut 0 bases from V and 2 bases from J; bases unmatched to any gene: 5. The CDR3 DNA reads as TGTGCCAGCAGCTTGGAGCCCGGGGGGACCTACGAGCAGTACTTC. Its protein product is CASSLEPGGTYEQYF.

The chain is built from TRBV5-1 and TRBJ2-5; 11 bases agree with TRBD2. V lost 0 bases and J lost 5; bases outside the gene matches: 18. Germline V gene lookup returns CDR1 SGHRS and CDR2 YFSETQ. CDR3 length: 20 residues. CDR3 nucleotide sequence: TGCGCCAGCAGCTTGGCCCGCGGGGCTACTAGCGGGAGTGGAAGGGAGACCCAGTACTTC. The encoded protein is CASSLARGATSGSGRETQYF. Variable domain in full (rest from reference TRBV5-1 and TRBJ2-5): KAGVTQTPRYLIKTRGQQVTLSCSPISGHRSVSWYQQTPGQGLQFLFEYFSETQRNKGNFPGRFSGRQFSNSRSEMNVSTLELGDSALYLCASSLARGATSGSGRETQYFGPGTRLLVL.

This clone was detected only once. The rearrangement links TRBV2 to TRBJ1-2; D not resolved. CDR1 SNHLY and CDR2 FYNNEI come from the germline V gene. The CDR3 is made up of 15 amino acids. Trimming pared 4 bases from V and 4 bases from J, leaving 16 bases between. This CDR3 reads CASSVNSLTLYGYTF. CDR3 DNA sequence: TGTGCCAGCAGTGTAAACTCTCTTACCCTCTATGGCTACACCTTC.

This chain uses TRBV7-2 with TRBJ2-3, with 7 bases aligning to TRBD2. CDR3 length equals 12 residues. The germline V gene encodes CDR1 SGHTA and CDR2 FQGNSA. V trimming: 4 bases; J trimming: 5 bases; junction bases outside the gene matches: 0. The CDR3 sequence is CASSWGGDTQYF. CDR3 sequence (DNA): TGTGCCAGCAGCTGGGGGGGAGATACGCAGTATTTT.

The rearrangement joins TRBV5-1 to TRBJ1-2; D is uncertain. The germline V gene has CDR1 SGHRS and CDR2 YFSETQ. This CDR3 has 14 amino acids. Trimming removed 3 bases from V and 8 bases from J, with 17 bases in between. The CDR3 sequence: CASSSEGNQKGYTF. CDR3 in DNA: TGCGCCAGCAGCTCTGAAGGGAATCAGAAAGGCTACACCTTC.

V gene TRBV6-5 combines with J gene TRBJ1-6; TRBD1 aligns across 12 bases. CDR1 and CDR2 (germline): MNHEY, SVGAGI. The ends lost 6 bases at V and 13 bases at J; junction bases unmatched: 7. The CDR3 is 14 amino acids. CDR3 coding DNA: TGTGCCAGCAGCCCCGGGACAGGGGGCTCCCCCCTCCACTTT. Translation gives CASSPGTGGSPLHF.

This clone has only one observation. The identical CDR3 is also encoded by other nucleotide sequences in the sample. The CDR3 loop reads CASSVQGATNEKLFF. Written as DNA, the CDR3 is TGTGCCAGCAGCGTTCAGGGGGCAACTAATGAAAAACTGTTTTTT. The rearrangement links TRBV9 to TRBJ1-4, with 7 bases fitting TRBD1. Germline loops: CDR1 SGDLS, CDR2 YYNGEE. CDR3 size: 15 residues. J lost 0 bases, V lost 2 bases, and 1 base had no gene match.

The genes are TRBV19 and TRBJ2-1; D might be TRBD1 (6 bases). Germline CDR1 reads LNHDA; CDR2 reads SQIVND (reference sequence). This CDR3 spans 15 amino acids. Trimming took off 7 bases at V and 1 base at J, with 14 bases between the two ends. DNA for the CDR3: TGTGCCAGTAAGGACAGATACTCTTCCTACAATGAGCAGTTCTTC. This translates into CASKDRYSSYNEQFF.

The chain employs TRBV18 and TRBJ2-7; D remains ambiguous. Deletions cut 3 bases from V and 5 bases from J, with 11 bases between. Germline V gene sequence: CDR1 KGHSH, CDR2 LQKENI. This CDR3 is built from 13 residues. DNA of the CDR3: TGTGCCAGCTCACCGTTCCTCACTGACGAGCAGTACTTC. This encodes CASSPFLTDEQYF.

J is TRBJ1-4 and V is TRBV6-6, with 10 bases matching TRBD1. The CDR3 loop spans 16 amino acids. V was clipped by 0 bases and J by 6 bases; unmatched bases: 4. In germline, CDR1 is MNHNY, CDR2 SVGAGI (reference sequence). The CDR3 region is CASSYSPGTGDEKLFF. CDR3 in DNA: TGTGCCAGCAGTTACTCCCCCGGGACAGGGGATGAAAAACTGTTTTTT.

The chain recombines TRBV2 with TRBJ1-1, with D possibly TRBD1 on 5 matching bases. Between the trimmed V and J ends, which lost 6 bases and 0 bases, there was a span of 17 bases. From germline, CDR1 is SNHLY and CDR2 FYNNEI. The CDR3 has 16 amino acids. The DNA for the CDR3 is TGTGCCAGCAGGGACCTGGGGGGGAGGATGAACACTGAAGCTTTCTTT. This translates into CASRDLGGRMNTEAFF. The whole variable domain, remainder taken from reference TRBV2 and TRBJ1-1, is EPEVTQTPSHQVTQMGQEVILRCVPISNHLYFYWYRQILGQKVEFLVSFYNNEISEKSEIFDDQFSVERPDGSNFTLKIRSTKLEDSAMYFCASRDLGGRMNTEAFFGQGTRLTVV.

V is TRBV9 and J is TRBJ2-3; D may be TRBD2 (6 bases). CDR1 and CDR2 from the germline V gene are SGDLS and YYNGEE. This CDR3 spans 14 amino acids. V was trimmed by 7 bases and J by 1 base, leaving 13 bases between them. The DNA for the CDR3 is TGTGCCAGCCACCCCGGCGGGGGCACAGATACGCAGTATTTT. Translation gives CASHPGGGTDTQYF.

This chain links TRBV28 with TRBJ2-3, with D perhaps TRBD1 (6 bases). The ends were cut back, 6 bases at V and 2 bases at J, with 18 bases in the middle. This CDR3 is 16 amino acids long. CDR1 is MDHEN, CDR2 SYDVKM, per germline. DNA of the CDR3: TGTGCCAGCAGGTCCGCCGGGAAGGGACACACAGATACGCAGTATTTT. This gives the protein CASRSAGKGHTDTQYF.

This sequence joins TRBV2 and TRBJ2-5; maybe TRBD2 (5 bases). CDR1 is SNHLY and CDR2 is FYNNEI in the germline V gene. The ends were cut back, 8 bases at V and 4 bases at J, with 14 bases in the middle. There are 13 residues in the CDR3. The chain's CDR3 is CASRPLEGETQYF. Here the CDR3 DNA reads TGTGCCAGCCGACCCCTCGAGGGAGAGACCCAGTACTTC.

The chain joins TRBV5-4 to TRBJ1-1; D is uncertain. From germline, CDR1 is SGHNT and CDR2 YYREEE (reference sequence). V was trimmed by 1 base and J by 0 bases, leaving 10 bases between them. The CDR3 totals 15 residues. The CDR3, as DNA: TGTGCCAGCAGCTTGCGGTCCGCCATGAACACTGAAGCTTTCTTT. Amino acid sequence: CASSLRSAMNTEAFF.

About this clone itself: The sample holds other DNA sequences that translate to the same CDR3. The CDR3 loop reads CASSEASRNYGYTF. CDR3 DNA: TGTGCCAGCAGTGAAGCCAGCAGGAACTATGGCTACACCTTC. V gene TRBV6-1 combines with J gene TRBJ1-2, with D uncertain. V lost 0 bases to trimming and J lost 2 bases, with 7 bases between them. Germline V CDR1 and CDR2: MNHNS, SASEGT. The CDR3 has 14 amino acids.

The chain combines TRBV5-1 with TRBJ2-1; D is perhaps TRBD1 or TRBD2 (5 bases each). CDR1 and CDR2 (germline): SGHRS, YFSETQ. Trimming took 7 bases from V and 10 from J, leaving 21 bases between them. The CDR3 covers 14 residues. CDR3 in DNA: TGCGCCAGCGGCCGGGACGGCCAGGTCGTCGAGCAGTTCTTC. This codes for CASGRDGQVVEQFF. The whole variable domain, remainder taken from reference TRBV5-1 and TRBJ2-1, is KAGVTQTPRYLIKTRGQQVTLSCSPISGHRSVSWYQQTPGQGLQFLFEYFSETQRNKGNFPGRFSGRQFSNSRSEMNVSTLELGDSALYLCASGRDGQVVEQFFGPGTRLTVL.

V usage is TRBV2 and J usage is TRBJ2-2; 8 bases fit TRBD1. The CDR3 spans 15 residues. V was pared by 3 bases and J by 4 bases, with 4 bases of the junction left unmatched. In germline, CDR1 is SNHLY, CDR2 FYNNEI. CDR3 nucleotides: TGTGCCAGCAGTGAGCGACAGGGGAGCACCGGGGAGCTGTTTTTT. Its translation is CASSERQGSTGELFF.

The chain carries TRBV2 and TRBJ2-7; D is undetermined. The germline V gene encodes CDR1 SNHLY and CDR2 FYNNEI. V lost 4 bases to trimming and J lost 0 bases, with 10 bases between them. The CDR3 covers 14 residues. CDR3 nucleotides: TGTGCCAGCAGTGTAATGGGCAGCTCCTACGAGCAGTACTTC. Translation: CASSVMGSSYEQYF.

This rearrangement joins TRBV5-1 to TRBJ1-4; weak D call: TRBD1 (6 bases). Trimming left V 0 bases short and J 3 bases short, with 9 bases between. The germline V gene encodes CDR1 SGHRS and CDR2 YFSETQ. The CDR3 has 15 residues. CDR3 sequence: CASSLERGANEKLFF. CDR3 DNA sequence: TGCGCCAGCAGCTTGGAGAGGGGGGCTAATGAAAAACTGTTTTTT. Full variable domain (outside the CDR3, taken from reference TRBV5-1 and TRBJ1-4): KAGVTQTPRYLIKTRGQQVTLSCSPISGHRSVSWYQQTPGQGLQFLFEYFSETQRNKGNFPGRFSGRQFSNSRSEMNVSTLELGDSALYLCASSLERGANEKLFFGSGTQLSVL.

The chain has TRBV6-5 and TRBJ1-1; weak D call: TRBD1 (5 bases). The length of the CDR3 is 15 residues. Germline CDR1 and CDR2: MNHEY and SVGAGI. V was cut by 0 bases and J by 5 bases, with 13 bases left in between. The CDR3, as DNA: TGTGCCAGCAGTTACTCGTGGTCAGGGAAGACTGAAGCTTTCTTT. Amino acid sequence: CASSYSWSGKTEAFF.

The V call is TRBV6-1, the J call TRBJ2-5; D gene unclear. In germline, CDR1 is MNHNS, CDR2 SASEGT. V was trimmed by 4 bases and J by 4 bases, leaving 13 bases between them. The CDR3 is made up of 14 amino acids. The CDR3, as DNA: TGTGCCAGCAGTGGTAGTCTTTCCCCAGAGACCCAGTACTTC. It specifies CASSGSLSPETQYF.

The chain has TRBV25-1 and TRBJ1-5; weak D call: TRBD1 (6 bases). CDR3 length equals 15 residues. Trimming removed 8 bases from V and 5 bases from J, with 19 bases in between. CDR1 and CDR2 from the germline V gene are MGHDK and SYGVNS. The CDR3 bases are TGTGCCAGCGGAGGGTTGGCAGGGGAGGATCAGCCCCAGCATTTT. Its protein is CASGGLAGEDQPQHF.

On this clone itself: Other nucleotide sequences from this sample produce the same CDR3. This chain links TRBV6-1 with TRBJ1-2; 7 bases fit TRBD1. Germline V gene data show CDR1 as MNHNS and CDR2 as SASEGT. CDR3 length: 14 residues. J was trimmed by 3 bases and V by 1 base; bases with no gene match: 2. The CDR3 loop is CASSEGQGYYGYTF. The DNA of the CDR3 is TGTGCCAGCAGTGAAGGACAGGGCTACTATGGCTACACCTTC.

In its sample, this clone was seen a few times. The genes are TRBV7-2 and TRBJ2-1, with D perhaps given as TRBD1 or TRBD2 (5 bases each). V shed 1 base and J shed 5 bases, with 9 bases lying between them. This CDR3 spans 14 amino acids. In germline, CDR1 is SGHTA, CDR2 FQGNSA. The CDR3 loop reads CASSLGGTNNEQFF. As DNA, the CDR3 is TGTGCCAGCAGCTTAGGAGGGACCAACAATGAGCAGTTCTTC.